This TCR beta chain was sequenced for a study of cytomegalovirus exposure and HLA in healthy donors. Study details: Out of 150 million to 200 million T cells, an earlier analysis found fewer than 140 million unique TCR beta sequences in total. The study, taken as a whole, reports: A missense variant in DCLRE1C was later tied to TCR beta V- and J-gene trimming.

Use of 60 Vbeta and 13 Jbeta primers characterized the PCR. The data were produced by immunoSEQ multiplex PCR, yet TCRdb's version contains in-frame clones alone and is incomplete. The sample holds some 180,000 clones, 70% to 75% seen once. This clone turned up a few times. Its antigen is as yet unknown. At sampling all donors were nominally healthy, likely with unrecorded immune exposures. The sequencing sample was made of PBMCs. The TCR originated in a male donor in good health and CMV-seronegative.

CDR3 in amino acids: CASSPRNQETQYF. The CDR3 DNA reads TGTGCCAGCAGCCCGAGGAACCAAGAGACCCAGTACTTC. V usage is TRBV5-4 and J usage is TRBJ2-5; no firm D call. V was pared by 4 bases and J by 0 bases, with 7 bases between. The CDR3 runs to 13 residues. CDR1 SGHNT and CDR2 YYREEE come from the germline V gene (reference sequence).